Listed here are 13 T cell receptor beta chains from one sample, sequenced in a study of cytomegalovirus exposure and HLA in healthy donors. Both 60 Vbeta primers and 13 Jbeta primers went into the PCR. Clones were sequenced by immunoSEQ multiplex PCR, and TCRdb holds only the in-frame ones, with some missing. Here the sample spans approximately 160,000 clones, around 80% being singletons. The sample comprised PBMCs. These receptors all come from a woman aged 45-65 years in good health and CMV-seropositive.

The chain joins TRBV7-2 to TRBJ2-7; 9 bases are a match to TRBD1. Germline CDR1 is SGHTA and CDR2 is FQGNSA. This CDR3 is built from 15 residues. J was trimmed by 1 base and V by 7 bases; bases with no gene match: 8. The CDR3 sequence is CASIRGQGRSYEQYF. CDR3 DNA sequence: TGTGCCAGCATCAGAGGACAGGGGAGGTCCTACGAGCAGTACTTC.

This clone has a single count. The chain recombines TRBV4-1 with TRBJ2-7; 8 bases fit TRBD2. Germline lookup yields CDR1 MGHRA and CDR2 YSYEKL. The V segment lost 3 bases and the J segment 5 bases; nucleotides outside the gene matches: 3. This CDR3 region has 13 residues. CDR3 residues: CASSHRGGNEQYF. The CDR3 bases are TGCGCCAGCAGCCACCGGGGGGGAAACGAGCAGTACTTC.

V and J are TRBV9 and TRBJ1-4; the D gene is possibly TRBD1 (5 bases). Trimming cost V 3 bases and J 7 bases, with 16 bases left between them. The CDR3 has 15 residues. Per the germline V gene, CDR1 is SGDLS and CDR2 is YYNGEE. For the CDR3, the DNA is TGTGCCAGCAGCGCCCCTCCCGGGGGACCTGAAAAACTGTTTTTT. Translating gives CASSAPPGGPEKLFF.

This chain joins TRBV27 and TRBJ1-6, with 8 bases aligning to TRBD1. Germline CDR1 is MNHEY and CDR2 is SMNVEV (reference sequence). V lost 4 bases, J lost 6 bases, and 5 bases stayed unmatched. This CDR3 spans 15 amino acids. CDR3 region: CASSSGTGINSPLHF. The CDR3 DNA reads TGTGCCAGCAGTTCCGGGACAGGCATTAATTCACCCCTCCACTTT.

The chain carries TRBV4-3 and TRBJ1-2, with 9 positions matching TRBD1. After removal of 2 bases from V and 1 base from J, the junction contained 8 bases not matched to a gene. This CDR3 spans 17 amino acids. Germline assignment: CDR1 LGHNA and CDR2 YSLEER. The CDR3 nucleotides read TGCGCCAGCAGCCAACTCGGACAGGGGACCCTTAACTATGGCTACACCTTC. It is translated as CASSQLGQGTLNYGYTF.

The chain carries TRBV10-1 and TRBJ2-7, with TRBD1 matching over 9 bases. The length of the CDR3 is 15 residues. The germline CDR1 and CDR2 sequences are WNHNN and SYGVQD (reference sequence). Losses at the gene ends were 3 bases for V and 6 bases for J; bases not matched to a gene: 9. In nucleotides, the CDR3 is TGCGCCAGCAGTGACTCAGGACAGGGGTTTGGCGAGCAGTACTTC. Encoded protein: CASSDSGQGFGEQYF.

The chain combines TRBV7-9 with TRBJ2-3; D is ambiguous. The CDR3 is 15 amino acids. Germline V gives CDR1 SEHNR, CDR2 FQNEAQ (reference sequence). The ends were cut back, 1 base at V and 3 bases at J, with 11 bases in the middle. CDR3 region: CASSLGAGTTDTQYF. The CDR3 bases are TGTGCCAGCAGCTTAGGGGCCGGAACTACAGATACGCAGTATTTT.

The chain couples TRBV10-1 to TRBJ2-1; 7 nucleotides agree with TRBD1. The CDR3 runs 11 residues. V shed 9 bases, J shed 9 bases, and the junction held 5 bases outside the gene matches. Germline loops: CDR1 WNHNN, CDR2 SYGVQD (reference sequence). The CDR3 nucleotides are TGCGCCAGGAGACAGGGTGGTGAGCAGTTCTTC. Residues: CARRQGGEQFF.

This clone was found a few times. The chain combines TRBV9 with TRBJ2-5; D is perhaps TRBD2 (7 bases). V lost 4 bases to trimming and J lost 7 bases, with 20 bases between them. This CDR3 has 15 residues. From germline, CDR1 is SGDLS and CDR2 YYNGEE. The CDR3 DNA follows: TGTGCCAGCAGCCCCGCGGGGGCCTTTGGGGGGACCCAGTACTTC. Translating gives CASSPAGAFGGTQYF.

The V and J genes are TRBV11-2 and TRBJ1-1; a possible D gene is TRBD1 (5 bases). Trimming shortened V by 7 bases and J by 4 bases, and 19 bases separated the two germline ends. Per germline, CDR1 SGHAT and CDR2 FQNNGV. The CDR3 is 15 amino acids. CDR3 protein: CASTIMGVQGTEAFF. The CDR3 DNA follows: TGTGCCAGCACTATAATGGGTGTCCAGGGCACTGAAGCTTTCTTT.

As for this clone: Germline and junction disagree at one end, which may indicate a read error. The chain uses TRBV7-9 and TRBJ2-5; 10 nucleotides align to TRBD2. The CDR3 is made up of 16 amino acids. Per germline, CDR1 SEHNR and CDR2 FQNEAQ (reference sequence). CDR3 DNA: TGTTCCAGCAGCCCAGCAGCGGGAGGGCCGGGAGAGACCCAGTACTTC. Translating gives CSSSPAAGGPGETQYF.

This CDR3 reads CASSLWRSEQYF. CDR3 DNA: TGTGCCAGCAGTTTATGGAGAAGCGAGCAGTACTTC. This chain connects TRBV28 to TRBJ2-7; D unclear. V lost 0 bases, J lost 6 bases, and 6 bases lay in between. This CDR3 comprises 12 residues. CDR1 and CDR2 (germline): MDHEN, SYDVKM. The variable domain in full, completed from reference TRBV28 and TRBJ2-7, reads DVKVTQSSRYLVKRTGEKVFLECVQDMDHENMFWYRQDPGLGLRLIYFSYDVKMKEKGDIPEGYSVSREKKERFSLILESASTNQTSMYLCASSLWRSEQYFGPGTRLTVT.

The chain recombines TRBV6-5 with TRBJ2-3; TRBD1 matches 7 bases. This CDR3 is 16 amino acids long. V shed 4 bases, J shed 2 bases, and the junction held 9 bases outside the gene matches. Germline assignment: CDR1 MNHEY and CDR2 SVGAGI. CDR3 amino acids: CASSSFPGQTTDTQYF. The CDR3 bases are TGTGCCAGCAGTTCTTTCCCGGGACAGACCACAGATACGCAGTATTTT.